This T cell receptor (beta chain) is from a study of T cells expressing NK-cell markers (dated by TCRdb to between 2020 and 2021). About the full investigation: Three sorted T-cell subsets (CD3+CD56+NKG2C+, CD3+CD56+NKG2C- and CD3+CD56-NKG2C+) from 8 or 9 donors had their TCR beta-chain repertoires profiled. Seven of the eight sequenced donors were HCMV-seropositive and one was HCMV-seronegative. The eight sequenced donors were randomly selected healthy volunteers, three men and five women. Libraries were sequenced as 2 x 150 bp reads on Illumina HiSeq 2000/2500, MiSeq or NextSeq. Paper-wide results and their limitations: In six donors, the dominant CD3+CD56+NKG2C+ clonotypes were found to rank among the top 10 CD8+ clonotypes and to make up about 1.0-8% of CD8+ T cells. Those dominant clonotypes were again the most abundant among CD3+CD56-NKG2C+ cells in four donors, at about 25-65%. Whether the expanded NKG2C-expressing T cell clones were specific for HCMV antigens was left unclear.

Inclusive of the bounding cysteine and phenylalanine, the CDR3 is 16 residues long. Only the protein is available. CDR1 and CDR2 are drawn from the germline V gene (reference sequence): SEHNR, FQNEAQ. Sequencing relied on an Illumina HiSeq 2000. TCR beta cDNA libraries were prepared using 5'RACE template switching, which introduced a universal primer site and unique molecular identifiers. cDNA synthesis was primed from the TCR beta constant segment and was followed by two successive PCR amplification steps. On the authors' methods: MIGEC handled demultiplexing of the reads and grouping by UMI, while MiTCR was used to assemble and quantify clonotypes. To exclude erroneous sequences, any TCR cDNA sequence not supported by at least two reads was discarded. Downstream repertoire analysis used the tcR package, and clonotypes were matched across fractions by CDR3 nucleotide sequence plus V segment. VDJmatch was used to annotate antigen specificity against VDJdb, with one amino acid substitution allowed in CDR3. Following reprocessing of the reads by TCRdb, the data hold one row per CDR3 protein sequence and no DNA is available. These V and J calls derive from TCRdb rather than the authors' analysis. This sample's table contains about 260,000 distinct CDR3 sequences. The top ten clones comprise under 0.5% of the sample.

HCMV-specific IgG was detected in serum with a commercial ELISA kit to determine HCMV serostatus. Peripheral blood mononuclear cells were isolated from blood by Ficoll density gradient centrifugation. Note on this clonotype: What this receptor recognizes is not known.

Rearrangement joined TRBV7-9 to TRBJ2-5; there is no DNA to check the TCRdb D call of TRBD1. The sample comprised blood T cells: a sorted CD56 or NKG2C T cell subset, CD4+ or CD8+ T cells, or bulk PBMC T cells (not recorded which). The TCR originated in a man aged 18 to 30 in good health. Donor details come from another sample of the same person, matched by shared clones. The CDR3 region: CASSQASDRGRKTQYF.